This TCR beta chain stems from a study of control samples from healthy donors and cancer patients. Sequenced by immunoSEQ multiplex PCR; TCRdb stores in-frame clones only, minus some. The data contain over 100,000 clones, around 92% of them singletons. Looked up from germline, CDR1 is DFQATT and CDR2 is SNEGSKA (reference sequence). V dropped 3 bases and J dropped 4 bases, with 7 bases sitting between them. The CDR3 is 13 residues long. Sequences were obtained from blood. This receptor was identified in a woman between 45 and 60 years old in good health. The rearrangement joins TRBV20-1 to TRBJ1-6; the D is unclear. The CDR3 sequence: CSASDAYNSPLHF. In nucleotides, the CDR3 is TGCAGTGCTAGTGACGCATATAATTCACCCCTCCACTTT.